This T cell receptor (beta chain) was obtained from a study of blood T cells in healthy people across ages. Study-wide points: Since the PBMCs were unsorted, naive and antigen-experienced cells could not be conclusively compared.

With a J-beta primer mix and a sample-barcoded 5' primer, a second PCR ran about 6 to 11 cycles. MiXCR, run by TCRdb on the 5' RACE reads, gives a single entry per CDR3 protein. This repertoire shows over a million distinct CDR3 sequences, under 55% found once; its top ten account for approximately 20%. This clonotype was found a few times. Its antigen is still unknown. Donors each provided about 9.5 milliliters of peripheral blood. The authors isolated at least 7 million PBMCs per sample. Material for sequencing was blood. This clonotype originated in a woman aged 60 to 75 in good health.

The CDR3 is CASSSGLAGVVDEQYF. The CDR3 DNA reads as TGTGCCAGCAGCTCCGGACTAGCGGGAGTCGTCGACGAGCAGTACTTC. The chain links TRBV11-1 to TRBJ2-7; 13 bases match TRBD2. CDR3 size: 16 residues. The V segment lost 4 bases and the J segment 5 bases; nucleotides outside the gene matches: 8. From germline, CDR1 is SGHAT and CDR2 FQDESV (reference sequence). Using reference TRBV11-1 and TRBJ2-7 for the parts outside the CDR3, the full variable domain is EAEVAQSPRYKITEKSQAVAFWCDPISGHATLYWYRQILGQGPELLVQFQDESVVDDSQLPKDRFSAERLKGVDSTLKIQPAELGDSAMYLCASSSGLAGVVDEQYFGPGTRLTVT.